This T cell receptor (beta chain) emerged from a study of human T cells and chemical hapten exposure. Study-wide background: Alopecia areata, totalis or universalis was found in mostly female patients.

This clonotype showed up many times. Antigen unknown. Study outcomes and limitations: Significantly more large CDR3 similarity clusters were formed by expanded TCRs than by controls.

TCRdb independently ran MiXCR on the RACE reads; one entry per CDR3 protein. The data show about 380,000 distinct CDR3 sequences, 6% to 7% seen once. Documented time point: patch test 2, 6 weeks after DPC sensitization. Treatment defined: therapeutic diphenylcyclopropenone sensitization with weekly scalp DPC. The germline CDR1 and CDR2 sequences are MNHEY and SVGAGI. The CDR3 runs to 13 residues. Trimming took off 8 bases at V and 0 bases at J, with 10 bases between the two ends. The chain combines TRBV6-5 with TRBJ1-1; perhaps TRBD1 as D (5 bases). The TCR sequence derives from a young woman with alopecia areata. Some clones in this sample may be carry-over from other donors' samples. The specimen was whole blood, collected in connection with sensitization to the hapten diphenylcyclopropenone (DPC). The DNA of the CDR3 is TGTGCCAGCTTCAAGGGGATGAACACTGAAGCTTTCTTT. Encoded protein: CASFKGMNTEAFF.